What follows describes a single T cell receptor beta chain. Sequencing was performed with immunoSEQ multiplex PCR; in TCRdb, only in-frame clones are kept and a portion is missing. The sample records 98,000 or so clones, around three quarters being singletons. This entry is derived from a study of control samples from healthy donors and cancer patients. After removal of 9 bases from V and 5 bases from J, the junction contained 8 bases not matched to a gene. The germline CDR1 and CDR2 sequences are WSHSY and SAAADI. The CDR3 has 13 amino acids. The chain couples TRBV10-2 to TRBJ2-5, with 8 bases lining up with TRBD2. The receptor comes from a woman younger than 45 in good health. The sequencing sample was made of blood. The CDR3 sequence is CASSGANQETQYF. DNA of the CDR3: TGCGCCAGTAGCGGGGCAAATCAGGAGACCCAGTACTTC.